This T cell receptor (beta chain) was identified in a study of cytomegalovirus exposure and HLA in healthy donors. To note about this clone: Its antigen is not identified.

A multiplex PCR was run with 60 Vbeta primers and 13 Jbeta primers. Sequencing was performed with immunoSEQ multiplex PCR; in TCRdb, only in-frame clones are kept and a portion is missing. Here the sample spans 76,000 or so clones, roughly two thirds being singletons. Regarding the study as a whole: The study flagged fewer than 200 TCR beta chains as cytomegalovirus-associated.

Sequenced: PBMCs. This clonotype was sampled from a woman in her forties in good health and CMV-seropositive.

In DNA, the CDR3 is TGTGCCAGTAGTATAAGGGGAATGAACACTGAAGCTTTCTTT. It yields the protein CASSIRGMNTEAFF. V and J are TRBV19 and TRBJ1-1; D perhaps matches TRBD1 (5 bases). The CDR3 totals 14 residues. The germline CDR1 and CDR2 sequences are LNHDA and SQIVND (reference sequence). Trimming pared 2 bases from V and 0 bases from J, leaving 7 bases between.